Shown below are 28 T cell receptor beta chains from a single sample sequenced in a study of T cells after yellow fever vaccination. TCRdb reanalysed the 5' RACE reads using MiXCR and keeps one entry per CDR3 protein. The table has tens of thousands of distinct CDR3 sequences, approximately 5% seen once. The sample in question was CD4+ T cells sorted from PBMCs, obtained less than 16 days after the first yellow fever vaccination. All receptors come from a man younger than 35 who received the YFV17D yellow fever vaccine.

This clonotype was picked up many times. The chain employs TRBV6-6 and TRBJ1-5; maybe TRBD1 (5 bases). The CDR3 contains 10 residues. The V end lost 8 bases, the J end lost 6 bases, and 5 bases lay between the germline ends. Germline V gene sequence: CDR1 MNHNY, CDR2 SVGAGI (reference sequence). The CDR3 reads CASGGQPQHF. The CDR3 coding sequence is TGTGCCAGCGGGGGTCAGCCCCAGCATTTT.

This clonotype showed up many times. V is TRBV20-1 and J is TRBJ1-1; 8 nucleotides agree with TRBD1. V was pared by 6 bases and J by 2 bases, with 8 bases of the junction left unmatched. This CDR3 is built from 14 residues. Germline V gene lookup returns CDR1 DFQATT and CDR2 SNEGSKA (reference sequence). The CDR3 here is CSAPRQGLNTEAFF. The CDR3 DNA is TGCAGTGCGCCGAGACAGGGGCTAAACACTGAAGCTTTCTTT.

This clonotype was counted at least ten times. The chain recombines TRBV20-1 with TRBJ1-1, with 9 nucleotides matching TRBD1. With V trimmed by 0 bases and J by 8 bases, 7 bases remained unmatched. Germline V gene data show CDR1 as DFQATT and CDR2 as SNEGSKA (reference sequence). The CDR3 covers 14 residues. CDR3 nucleotide sequence: TGCAGTGCTAGAGAAGGGGGGACAGGGACGGAAGCTTTCTTT. Its translation: CSAREGGTGTEAFF.

This clonotype was counted at least ten times. The gene calls are TRBV29-1 and TRBJ2-5, with a weak D call TRBD2 (6 bases). The CDR3 is 12 residues long. CDR1 and CDR2 (germline): SQVTM, ANQGSEA. V dropped 4 bases and J dropped 5 bases, with 11 bases sitting between them. The CDR3 is CSVGGVSETQYF. CDR3 bases: TGCAGCGTTGGGGGGGTATCTGAGACCCAGTACTTC.

This clonotype was counted a single time. A much larger clone differs by one base, so this may be a read error. This sequence joins TRBV12-3 or TRBV12-4 and TRBJ1-3; 7 bases line up with TRBD1. CDR3 length: 15 amino acids. V dropped 7 bases and J dropped 2; count of bases not matched to a gene: 8. In DNA, the CDR3 is TGTGCCAGCACCTACAGGGGACACCCTGGAAACACCATATATTTT. Its protein product is CASTYRGHPGNTIYF.

This clonotype was seen many times. The gene calls are TRBV27 and TRBJ1-2, with D perhaps matching TRBD1 (5 bases). This CDR3 has 15 residues. Trimming cost V 2 bases and J 5 bases, with 15 bases left between them. Germline-derived CDR1 and CDR2 are MNHEY and SMNVEV (reference sequence). The CDR3 reads CASSLGQGREYGYTF. The CDR3 DNA is TGTGCCAGCAGTTTAGGGCAGGGAAGGGAATATGGCTACACCTTC.

This clonotype showed up many times. The chain employs TRBV20-1 and TRBJ1-2, with TRBD1 matching 8 bases. This CDR3 has 13 residues. Trimming took 4 bases from V and 8 from J; bases not matched to a gene: 9. Per the germline V gene, CDR1 is DFQATT and CDR2 is SNEGSKA (reference sequence). The CDR3 nucleotides are TGCAGTGCTACATCCGGGACAGGATCCGGCTACACCTTC. Its translation is CSATSGTGSGYTF.

This clonotype was seen ten or more times. Its ends do not fully match the called genes, so a read error is possible. The V gene is TRBV29-1, the J gene TRBJ2-7; D is perhaps TRBD1 (7 bases). The CDR3 is 9 amino acids. The germline V gene encodes CDR1 SQVTM and CDR2 ANQGSEA. CDR3 region: CSARRGPAF. The CDR3 DNA is TGCAGCGCCCGGAGGGGGCCAGCCTTC.

The sample holds many counts of this clonotype. This chain joins TRBV18 and TRBJ1-3; the D is unclear. There are 16 residues in the CDR3. Trimming removed 2 bases at V and 4 bases at J, with 15 bases between. The germline gives CDR1 KGHSH, CDR2 LQKENI. In DNA form, the CDR3 reads TGTGCCAGCTCACCAGTGCCTTGGACGGAGGGAAACACCATATATTTT. The encoded protein is CASSPVPWTEGNTIYF.

Many counts were recorded for this clonotype. This chain joins TRBV4-1 and TRBJ2-7; 12 bases are a match to TRBD2. Germline CDR1 and CDR2: MGHRA and YSYEKL. This CDR3 is built from 15 residues. The V and J ends lost 3 bases and 7 bases, in that order; junction bases with no gene match: 7. As DNA, the CDR3 is TGCGCCAGCAGCCAGCCGACTAGCGGGGGCCTTGAGCAGTACTTC. This codes for CASSQPTSGGLEQYF.

This clonotype was seen repeatedly, ten times or more. The V and J genes are TRBV5-1 and TRBJ1-1; D might be TRBD1 (6 bases). Trimming cost V 0 bases and J 1 base, with 13 bases left between them. The CDR3 is 16 residues long. The germline V gene has CDR1 SGHRS and CDR2 YFSETQ. The CDR3 bases are TGCGCCAGCAGCTTGGCCGGTAACAGGGCGAACACTGAAGCTTTCTTT. Protein sequence: CASSLAGNRANTEAFF.

V is TRBV5-1 and J is TRBJ1-1; D is possibly TRBD1 (5 bases). The CDR3 is 14 residues long. The germline gives CDR1 SGHRS, CDR2 YFSETQ. The V gene lost 5 bases and the J gene lost 6 bases, with 17 bases spanning the gap. For the CDR3, the DNA is TGCGCCAGCAGGCCGGGGCCACTTGTCCCTGAAGCTTTCTTT. Translation: CASRPGPLVPEAFF.

In this sample, this clonotype turned up many times. The J gene is TRBJ2-1, the V gene TRBV6-5; possible D gene TRBD2, 5 bases. The germline gives CDR1 MNHEY, CDR2 SVGAGI. The CDR3 length is 13 residues. V shed 6 bases and J shed 6 bases, with 12 bases lying between them. Written as DNA, the CDR3 is TGTGCCAGCAGATATGTTGGAGGCAATGAGCAGTTCTTC. Its translation is CASRYVGGNEQFF.

This clonotype was seen at least ten times. The chain has TRBV9 and TRBJ2-1; 10 bases are shared with TRBD2. This CDR3 comprises 17 residues. CDR1 is SGDLS and CDR2 is YYNGEE in the germline V gene. The J segment lost 6 bases and the V segment lost 0 bases, leaving 9 bases of the junction unmatched. The CDR3 region is CASSVEGLASGGNEQFF. CDR3 bases: TGTGCCAGCAGCGTAGAGGGTCTGGCTAGCGGGGGCAATGAGCAGTTCTTC.

This clonotype turned up a few times. This rearrangement joins TRBV7-2 to TRBJ2-6, with D unclear. The germline V and J ends were trimmed by 7 bases and 4 bases, with 8 bases remaining between them. This CDR3 spans 13 amino acids. The germline V gene has CDR1 SGHTA and CDR2 FQGNSA. The CDR3 is CASTEAGANVLTF. DNA of the CDR3: TGTGCCAGCACCGAAGCCGGGGCCAACGTCCTGACTTTC.

This clonotype was counted ten times or more. This chain connects TRBV7-9 to TRBJ2-3, with a tentative D call TRBD2 (6 bases). Germline V lookup: CDR1 SEHNR, CDR2 FQNEAQ (reference sequence). The ends were cut back, 0 bases at V and 6 bases at J, with 13 bases in the middle. The CDR3 totals 15 residues. The CDR3, as DNA: TGTGCCAGCAGCTTAGCGGGGAGGAATAGGGATACGCAGTATTTT. Protein: CASSLAGRNRDTQYF.

Many counts were recorded for this clonotype. CDR3 coding DNA: TGTGCCAGCAGTCCGGGACAGGCTAGGTCTGAAGCTTTCTTT. This codes for CASSPGQARSEAFF. The rearrangement joins TRBV2 to TRBJ1-1, with 8 bases that match TRBD1. Germline CDR1 and CDR2: SNHLY and FYNNEI. The CDR3 is 14 amino acids. Germline trimming cut 5 bases from V and 6 bases from J; bases unmatched to any gene: 8.

In its sample, this clonotype was seen many times. The gene calls are TRBV5-1 and TRBJ2-1, with TRBD2 matching 10 bases. V lost 2 bases and J lost 7; bases outside the gene matches: 3. The CDR3 consists of 14 residues. CDR1 and CDR2 (germline): SGHRS, YFSETQ. CDR3 nucleotides: TGCGCCAGCAGCTTCCTAGCGGGGGATAATGAGCAGTTCTTC. It translates to CASSFLAGDNEQFF.

This clonotype has ten or more counts. J is TRBJ2-3 and V is TRBV5-1; TRBD1 matches at 7 bases. The CDR3 covers 16 residues. Trimming took 4 bases from V and 1 from J; bases not matched to a gene: 9. The germline gives CDR1 SGHRS, CDR2 YFSETQ. CDR3 region: CASSPPQGSGTDTQYF. The CDR3 DNA is TGCGCCAGCAGCCCCCCACAGGGGTCAGGCACAGATACGCAGTATTTT.

This clonotype occurred many times. The chain has TRBV12-3 or TRBV12-4 and TRBJ2-1, with D possibly matching TRBD2 (6 bases). The CDR3 is 13 residues long. V lost 3 bases and J 9 bases, leaving 12 bases between the germline ends. This chain's CDR3 is CASSFGQEGEQFF. For the CDR3, the DNA is TGTGCCAGCAGTTTTGGTCAGGAGGGTGAGCAGTTCTTC.

This clonotype showed up many times. This sequence joins TRBV5-1 and TRBJ2-5; D unclear. CDR1 SGHRS and CDR2 YFSETQ come from the germline V gene. V was clipped by 0 bases and J by 5 bases, with 5 bases between them. The CDR3 spans 12 residues. The CDR3 DNA is TGCGCCAGCAGCTTGGATGTGGAGACCCAGTACTTC. Translation: CASSLDVETQYF.

This clonotype was seen at least ten times. The V call is TRBV9, the J call TRBJ2-3; D unresolved. Germline V CDR1 and CDR2: SGDLS, YYNGEE. This CDR3 has 14 amino acids. Trimming pared 2 bases from V and 7 bases from J, leaving 14 bases between. Here the CDR3 DNA reads TGTGCCAGCAGCGTGGCCCCTAGGCAACATACGCAGTATTTT. Residues: CASSVAPRQHTQYF.

This clonotype was detected ten times or more. The V gene is TRBV7-2, the J gene TRBJ1-6; D ambiguous. The CDR3 loop spans 14 amino acids. Germline assignment: CDR1 SGHTA and CDR2 FQGNSA. V gave up 3 bases and J gave up 7 bases, with 10 bases separating them. The CDR3 DNA sequence: TGTGCCAGCAGCTTCCGTTTGGAGAATTCACCCCTCCACTTT. Translation: CASSFRLENSPLHF.

This clonotype was seen ten or more times. The chain links TRBV20-1 to TRBJ2-3; D is ambiguous. CDR3 length: 14 amino acids. Germline V gene sequence: CDR1 DFQATT, CDR2 SNEGSKA (reference sequence). The ends were cut back, 1 base at V and 1 base at J, with 9 bases in the middle. CDR3: CSARAQSGTDTQYF. DNA for the CDR3: TGCAGTGCTAGAGCTCAATCGGGCACAGATACGCAGTATTTT.

This clonotype has a handful of counts. The J gene is TRBJ2-3, the V gene TRBV6-5; possibly TRBD2 for D (6 bases). The CDR3 runs to 16 residues. Trimming shortened V by 0 bases and J by 0 bases, and 10 bases separated the two germline ends. The V gene's germline CDR1 is MNHEY and CDR2 SVGAGI. For the CDR3, the DNA is TGTGCCAGCAGTTACTCTGGCGGGACGAGCACAGATACGCAGTATTTT. Its translation: CASSYSGGTSTDTQYF.

This clonotype has at least ten counts. The V gene is TRBV11-3, the J gene TRBJ2-2; no firm D call. Germline CDR1 is SGHNT and CDR2 is YENEEA. V was pared by 4 bases and J by 6 bases, with 9 bases between. This CDR3 is 13 amino acids long. The CDR3 region has the DNA TGTGCCAGCAGCTCCTATTGGGCCGGGGAGCTGTTTTTT. Amino acid sequence: CASSSYWAGELFF.

This clonotype was found many times. CDR3 bases: TGTGCCAGCAGTTACTCGACAGAAGGGAATGGCTACACCTTC. The encoded protein is CASSYSTEGNGYTF. This sequence joins TRBV6-5 and TRBJ1-2, with D possibly TRBD1 on 5 matching bases. The CDR3 consists of 14 residues. Between the trimmed V and J ends, which lost 0 bases and 6 bases, there was a span of 11 bases. Germline CDR1 MNHEY, CDR2 SVGAGI.

This clonotype has a count of ten or more. V and J are TRBV10-3 and TRBJ2-3; D not certain. Looked up from germline, CDR1 is ENHRY and CDR2 is SYGVKD. This CDR3 contains 14 residues. V was trimmed by 5 bases and J by 3 bases, leaving 12 bases between them. In nucleotides, the CDR3 is TGTGCCATCAGTTTCCAGCCTAGTACAGATACGCAGTATTTT. It yields the protein CAISFQPSTDTQYF.